Listed below are T cell receptor beta chains from one sample, sequenced in a study of long-term antiretroviral therapy in people with HIV. Assay: immunoSEQ multiplex PCR; the TCRdb copy retains only in-frame clones and omits some. Here the sample spans around 24,000 clones, roughly four fifths being singletons. The sequences come from unsorted PBMCs, collected 0.4 years after starting antiretroviral therapy. All receptors derive from a man aged 50 to 59 with HIV. Both conserved end residues are part of each CDR3. Each record gives: V gene, clone size, D gene, J gene, CDR3 DNA, CDR3 protein. The D gene is left open where the match is weak. Expanded clones are given a class, and other clones once, few, many or no size at all.

v_call: TRBV7-3
clone_size: NA
d_call: NA
j_call: TRBJ1-1
cdr3_nt: TGTGCCAGCAGCTTAAACCCCGGGGGTCTTGCTTCTGAAGCTTTCTTT
cdr3_aa: CASSLNPGGLASEAFF

v_call: TRBV15
clone_size: NA
d_call: TRBD1
j_call: TRBJ1-2
cdr3_nt: TGTGCCACCAGCATCCCTCCTGGATTGGGGTACAGGGGACTGAACTATGGCTACACCTTC
cdr3_aa: CATSIPPGLGYRGLNYGYTF

v_call: TRBV7-9
clone_size: NA
d_call: TRBD1
j_call: TRBJ2-4
cdr3_nt: TGTGCCAGCAGCTTTTACGGACAGGGGATAGCCAAAAACATTCAGTACTTC
cdr3_aa: CASSFYGQGIAKNIQYF

v_call: TRBV11-2
clone_size: NA
d_call: TRBD1
j_call: TRBJ1-6
cdr3_nt: TGTGCCAGCAGCTTAGATCAGGGACAGCAAAATTCACCCCTCCACTTT
cdr3_aa: CASSLDQGQQNSPLHF

v_call: TRBV30
clone_size: NA
d_call: NA
j_call: TRBJ1-5
cdr3_nt: TGTGCCTGGAGTCTAGGTCATAATCAGCCCCAGCATTTT
cdr3_aa: CAWSLGHNQPQHF

v_call: TRBV5-6
clone_size: once
d_call: NA
j_call: TRBJ1-5
cdr3_nt: TGTGCCAGCAGCTTATTGGGTCAGCCCCAGCATTTT
cdr3_aa: CASSLLGQPQHF

v_call: TRBV7-9
clone_size: NA
d_call: NA
j_call: TRBJ2-2
cdr3_nt: TGTGCCAGCAGCTCCGACGTCCTTGGCGGGGAGCTGTTTTTT
cdr3_aa: CASSSDVLGGELFF

v_call: TRBV6-6
clone_size: NA
d_call: NA
j_call: TRBJ2-7
cdr3_nt: TGTGCCAGCACTACGGTCCGGGGGTCTTACGAGCAGTACTTC
cdr3_aa: CASTTVRGSYEQYF

v_call: TRBV13
clone_size: NA
d_call: NA
j_call: TRBJ2-4
cdr3_nt: TGTGCCAGCAGCTTAGAGGGTGCCCCTTTCATTCAGTACTTC
cdr3_aa: CASSLEGAPFIQYF

v_call: TRBV7-2
clone_size: NA
d_call: NA
j_call: TRBJ2-7
cdr3_nt: TGTGCCAGCAGCTTAGAGCAACGGACCAGGAGTGTGTACTTC
cdr3_aa: CASSLEQRTRSVYF

v_call: TRBV7-2
clone_size: few
d_call: NA
j_call: TRBJ2-7
cdr3_nt: TGTGCCAGCAGGACGCAGGGCGGCAGGGACTACGAGCAGTACTTC
cdr3_aa: CASRTQGGRDYEQYF

v_call: TRBV7-9
clone_size: NA
d_call: NA
j_call: TRBJ1-2
cdr3_nt: TGTGCCAGCAGCTTATGGGCAGAACCCCGCTACACCTTC
cdr3_aa: CASSLWAEPRYTF

v_call: TRBV7-9
clone_size: few
d_call: TRBD1
j_call: TRBJ1-5
cdr3_nt: TGTGCCAGCATCCCTCTAGACAGGGGGCGGGTTTATAGCAATCAGCCCCAGCATTTT
cdr3_aa: CASIPLDRGRVYSNQPQHF